This is a list of T cell receptor beta chains from one sample in a study of cytomegalovirus exposure and HLA in healthy donors. Generated by immunoSEQ multiplex PCR, the TCRdb table keeps only in-frame clones and is missing some. Among about 340,000 clones listed, 86% were seen once. The specimen was PBMCs. All receptors come from a woman between 18 and 29 years old in good health and CMV-seronegative. The conserved cysteine and the conserved F or W are not part of the CDR3 here. D genes are given only for firm matches.

v_gene,d_gene,CDR3aa
TRBV7-7,TRBD2,ASSLATSGLDTQY
TRBV6-1,TRBD1,ASSGGQAASYEQY
TRBV28,TRBD1,ASSQDQNRGANYGYT
TRBV5-1,NA,ASSLSLRNTGELF
TRBV27,TRBD1,ASSLPDRGAEAF
TRBV11-3,NA,ASSLPGIGETQY
TRBV7-9,TRBD2,ASSLVVGGPREQF
TRBV4-3,NA,ASSQAGTTYEQY
TRBV11-3,TRBD1,ASSPGQEYEQY
TRBV5-1,TRBD1,ASSPGTGGVSWEKLF
TRBV28,TRBD2,ASSFLGTTTTGELF
TRBV2,TRBD1,ATSGIDRGEAF
TRBV1,NA,TSSGLAGSYEQY
TRBV2,NA,ASSAPSNTEAF
TRBV4-1,NA,ASSQPGGNQPQH
TRBV7-3,TRBD2,ASSQTGSSGITDTQY
TRBV7-6,NA,ASSRGSIQETQY
TRBV7-2,TRBD2,ASSPSGRVNEQF
TRBV11-2,TRBD1,ASSKSTGGAFGYT
TRBV7-9,TRBD1,ASSADRGGNQPQH
TRBV15,NA,ATSRDVWNTEAF
TRBV6-5,TRBD2,ASSYLQAGGELF
TRBV25-1,NA,ASSRNNEQF
TRBV6-4,NA,ASSPSAYNEQF
TRBV6-5,NA,ASSYDNNQPQH
TRBV5-4,NA,ASGLEGDGEEQY
TRBV5-1,NA,ASSLDMTGEKLF
TRBV11-1,NA,ASSSRVSTEAF
TRBV27,TRBD1,ASSLGQGYQPQH
TRBV2,NA,ASSPDRHQPQH
TRBV6-5,NA,ASSLRGAGNEQF
TRBV5-1,TRBD2,ASSLGSSGFTDTQY
TRBV4-1,TRBD1,ASSQETGQLHYEQY
TRBV6-5,TRBD1,ATQGNYGYT
TRBV25-1,NA,ASSEYGGLQGTGELF
TRBV5-1,TRBD1,ASSSRTGLKEKLF
TRBV9,TRBD2,ASSGAGLAGGGVILNNEQF
TRBV2,NA,ASIHRDKAYEQY
TRBV27,NA,ASSFAAATGSGGYT
TRBV18,TRBD1,ASSPPGTGGYEQY
TRBV28,NA,ASSQTVGGDEQY
TRBV28,TRBD1,ASRPTGVSLDTQY
TRBV6-5,TRBD1,ASRTGVRTDTQY
TRBV2,TRBD2,ASSKGGASGSHEQY
TRBV5-1,NA,ASSVGQGNTIY
TRBV5-1,NA,ASSLEGVDTEAF
TRBV15,TRBD1,ATSRDRDLGEQY
TRBV6-5,NA,ASSPAGETQY
TRBV23-1,TRBD2,ASSRPTSGRPNEQF
TRBV4-3,TRBD1,ASSQDPGTGKHEQY